Presented here are 29 T cell receptor beta chains from one specimen sequenced in a study of blood T cell repertoires in COVID-19. Profiling relied on immunoSEQ multiplex PCR, and the TCRdb table lists in-frame clones only, not all of them. The sample records 250,000 to 350,000 clones, around 90% being singletons. The source material was PBMCs or T cells enriched from blood (not recorded which). These receptors originate from a woman aged 55 to 70 in a cohort exposed to, infected with or recovered from COVID-19 (not recorded which).

V gene TRBV7-8 combines with J gene TRBJ2-2, with 7 bases fitting TRBD2. Per the germline V gene, CDR1 is SGHVS and CDR2 is FQNEAQ. There are 18 residues in the CDR3. V lost 5 bases, J lost 0 bases, and 12 bases stayed unmatched. This chain's CDR3 is CASSRKTSSGANTGELFF. The CDR3 DNA reads as TGTGCCAGCAGCCGGAAAACCTCTAGCGGCGCGAACACCGGGGAGCTGTTTTTT.

V usage is TRBV5-1 and J usage is TRBJ2-1, with 7 bases fitting TRBD1. CDR1 and CDR2 from the germline V gene are SGHRS and YFSETQ. The CDR3 sequence is 16 residues long. V lost 3 bases to trimming and J lost 7 bases; unmatched junction nucleotides: 13. The CDR3 DNA reads as TGCGCCAGCAGCTCCCCGACAGGGCAATTCCAGAATGAGCAGTTCTTC. This codes for CASSSPTGQFQNEQFF. Based on the CDR3 plus reference TRBV5-1 and TRBJ2-1, the full variable domain is KAGVTQTPRYLIKTRGQQVTLSCSPISGHRSVSWYQQTPGQGLQFLFEYFSETQRNKGNFPGRFSGRQFSNSRSEMNVSTLELGDSALYLCASSSPTGQFQNEQFFGPGTRLTVL.

The V and J genes are TRBV2 and TRBJ2-5; D is ambiguous. Germline CDR1 and CDR2: SNHLY and FYNNEI. Deletions cut 3 bases from V and 4 bases from J, with 6 bases between. There are 12 residues in the CDR3. CDR3 sequence reads: CASSDKRETQYF. Here the CDR3 DNA reads TGTGCCAGCAGTGATAAGCGAGAGACCCAGTACTTC.

The J gene is TRBJ1-6, the V gene TRBV27; tentative D call: TRBD1 (5 bases). Germline CDR1 and CDR2: MNHEY and SMNVEV (reference sequence). The length of the CDR3 is 15 residues. The V end lost 3 bases, the J end lost 5 bases, and 11 bases lay between the germline ends. The CDR3 loop reads CASSFGGLDNSPLHF. As DNA, the CDR3 is TGTGCCAGCAGTTTCGGGGGGTTGGATAATTCACCCCTCCACTTT.

The chain uses TRBV7-3 and TRBJ2-5; 7 positions match TRBD1. Per germline, CDR1 SGHTA and CDR2 FQGTGA. The CDR3 contains 15 residues. Trimming cost V 0 bases and J 5 bases; bases outside gene matches: 6. In DNA, the CDR3 is TGTGCCAGCAGCTTAACGACAGGGTTCTCGGAGACCCAGTACTTC. Translated, it gives CASSLTTGFSETQYF.

The chain recombines TRBV30 with TRBJ1-1; D remains ambiguous. With 4 bases removed from V and 3 bases from J, the gap between germline ends came to 15 bases. The V gene's germline CDR1 is GTSNPN and CDR2 SVGIG (reference sequence). The CDR3 spans 14 residues. The CDR3 spells CAWNSLGGYTEAFF. CDR3 DNA: TGTGCCTGGAATTCACTGGGAGGGTACACTGAAGCTTTCTTT. The variable domain in full, completed from reference TRBV30 and TRBJ1-1, reads SQTIHQWPATLVQPVGSPLSLECTVEGTSNPNLYWYRQAAGRGLQLLFYSVGIGQISSEVPQNLSASRPQDRQFILSSKKLLLSDSGFYLCAWNSLGGYTEAFFGQGTRLTVV.

The V and J genes are TRBV6-2 or TRBV6-3 and TRBJ2-1; D is possibly TRBD2 (7 bases). The germline CDR1 and CDR2 sequences are MNHEY and SVGEGT. The CDR3 covers 19 residues. V was trimmed by 0 bases and J by 1 base, leaving 19 bases between them. CDR3 sequence reads: CASSYSGYWGRGSYNEQFF. CDR3 coding DNA: TGTGCCAGCAGTTACTCGGGGTATTGGGGGAGGGGGTCCTACAATGAGCAGTTCTTC.

This clone was seen more than once but under ten times. This chain joins TRBV13 and TRBJ2-1; a weak D match, TRBD1 (5 bases). Trimming took off 10 bases at V and 0 bases at J, with 13 bases between the two ends. Germline V CDR1 and CDR2: PRHDT, FYEKMQ (reference sequence). CDR3 length: 14 residues. The CDR3 nucleotides read TGTGCCACTTCGCAAGGGGCCTCCTACAATGAGCAGTTCTTC. It codes for CATSQGASYNEQFF.

The chain links TRBV11-2 to TRBJ2-2; a weak D match, TRBD2 (5 bases). The germline V gene has CDR1 SGHAT and CDR2 FQNNGV. There are 17 residues in the CDR3. Trimming took off 2 bases at V and 4 bases at J, with 17 bases between the two ends. The CDR3 DNA sequence: TGTGCCAGCAGCTTAAATCGACTATCACGAGCCACCGGGGAGCTGTTTTTT. This sequence encodes CASSLNRLSRATGELFF.

CDR3 nucleotide sequence: TGCGCCAGCAGCTTGGAGGGACTAGCTTCAAATGAGCAGTTCTTC. This encodes CASSLEGLASNEQFF. The chain uses TRBV5-1 and TRBJ2-1; 9 bases line up with TRBD2. The V gene's germline CDR1 is SGHRS and CDR2 YFSETQ. After removal of 0 bases from V and 7 bases from J, the junction contained 5 bases not matched to a gene. The CDR3 runs 15 residues.

This chain connects TRBV24-1 to TRBJ2-1; D possibly corresponds to TRBD1 (6 bases). The CDR3 has 14 residues. V lost 5 bases, J lost 8 bases, and 15 bases lay in between. Germline assignment: CDR1 KGHDR and CDR2 SFDVKD. Here the CDR3 reads CATSAQGRVDEQFF. The CDR3 DNA reads as TGTGCCACCAGTGCACAGGGAAGGGTGGATGAGCAGTTCTTC.

V is TRBV6-6 and J is TRBJ1-4, with D tentatively TRBD1 (6 bases). The CDR3 spans 17 residues. Germline assignment: CDR1 MNHNY and CDR2 SVGAGI (reference sequence). V gave up 5 bases and J gave up 0 bases, with 16 bases separating them. The CDR3 is CASSLNRVPTTNEKLFF. Here the CDR3 DNA reads TGTGCCAGCAGTCTGAACAGGGTGCCTACAACTAATGAAAAACTGTTTTTT.

This clone was picked up many times. The chain is built from TRBV5-1 and TRBJ2-3; 11 positions agree with TRBD2. Trimming at V came to 2 bases and at J to 3 bases, leaving 5 bases not matched to a gene. Germline V lookup: CDR1 SGHRS, CDR2 YFSETQ. The CDR3 has 16 residues. The CDR3: CASSLPTSGSTDTQYF. The CDR3 DNA reads TGCGCCAGCAGCTTACCCACTAGCGGGAGTACAGATACGCAGTATTTT.

The CDR3 sequence is CASTRDPNSNQPQHF. CDR3 coding DNA: TGTGCCAGTACCAGGGATCCAAATAGCAATCAGCCCCAGCATTTT. The V and J genes are TRBV19 and TRBJ1-5; perhaps TRBD1 as D (5 bases). Trimming took off 7 bases at V and 0 bases at J, with 13 bases between the two ends. Germline CDR1 is LNHDA and CDR2 is SQIVND (reference sequence). This CDR3 comprises 15 residues.

The J gene is TRBJ1-4, the V gene TRBV4-3; TRBD1 matches 12 bases. The J segment lost 8 bases and the V segment lost 1 base, leaving 2 bases of the junction unmatched. Germline assignment: CDR1 LGHNA and CDR2 YSLEER. The CDR3 covers 15 residues. The CDR3 coding sequence is TGCGCCAGCAGCCAAGGCGGGACAGGGGGCGAAAAACTGTTTTTT. This translates into CASSQGGTGGEKLFF.

V is TRBV9 and J is TRBJ1-6; D ambiguous. CDR3 size: 14 residues. V was trimmed by 0 bases and J by 7 bases, leaving 8 bases between them. The germline CDR1 and CDR2 sequences are SGDLS and YYNGEE. The CDR3 sequence is CASSVGGGNSPLHF. The CDR3 DNA is TGTGCCAGCAGCGTAGGGGGAGGAAATTCACCCCTCCACTTT.

This clone appeared a single time. This chain links TRBV18 with TRBJ1-2; D perhaps matches TRBD1 (5 bases). CDR1 KGHSH and CDR2 LQKENI come from the germline V gene. The V and J ends lost 2 bases and 8 bases respectively, with 12 bases between them. The CDR3 covers 13 residues. CDR3 region: CASSPGGDGGYTF. DNA for the CDR3: TGTGCCAGCTCACCAGGGGGGGATGGCGGCTACACCTTC.

J is TRBJ2-3 and V is TRBV5-4; 7 bases align to TRBD2. This CDR3 has 14 residues. The V gene's germline CDR1 is SGHNT and CDR2 YYREEE (reference sequence). Trimming cost V 2 bases and J 7 bases; bases outside gene matches: 7. DNA of the CDR3: TGTGCCAGCAGCTTACGGCGGGAGCCAAATACGCAGTATTTT. Translating it yields CASSLRREPNTQYF.

The chain has TRBV2 and TRBJ1-2; 9 bases match TRBD1. V lost 6 bases to trimming and J lost 6 bases; unmatched junction nucleotides: 5. Germline V gene sequence: CDR1 SNHLY, CDR2 FYNNEI. The CDR3 totals 13 residues. The CDR3 coding sequence is TGTGCCAGCAGGGCCGGGACAGGGCATGGCTACACCTTC. Translation: CASRAGTGHGYTF.

The chain links TRBV7-2 to TRBJ1-1; no clear D gene. CDR3 size: 13 residues. Germline V lookup: CDR1 SGHTA, CDR2 FQGNSA. V was clipped by 2 bases and J by 1 base, with 5 bases between them. DNA for the CDR3: TGTGCCAGCAGCTTAAATCGGAACACTGAAGCTTTCTTT. Translating gives CASSLNRNTEAFF.

The chain employs TRBV5-1 and TRBJ2-3; D unclear. Trimming cost V 4 bases and J 9 bases, with 18 bases left between them. CDR3 length: 14 amino acids. From germline, CDR1 is SGHRS and CDR2 YFSETQ. In DNA form, the CDR3 reads TGCGCCAGCAGCCCTTACCTTACCCATAGCACGCAGTATTTT. Encoded protein: CASSPYLTHSTQYF.

This clone was seen just once. V usage is TRBV28 and J usage is TRBJ1-4; 9 bases agree with TRBD1. The V and J ends lost 2 bases and 7 bases, in that order; junction bases with no gene match: 5. The germline CDR1 and CDR2 sequences are MDHEN and SYDVKM. The CDR3 has 15 amino acids. For the CDR3, the DNA is TGTGCCAGCAGTTTACAGACAGGGGGGTTTGAAAAACTGTTTTTT. Protein sequence: CASSLQTGGFEKLFF.

The gene calls are TRBV4-3 and TRBJ2-2; 11 nucleotides match TRBD2. V lost 0 bases, J lost 2 bases, and 5 bases stayed unmatched. Germline CDR1 reads LGHNA; CDR2 reads YSLEER. This CDR3 is 18 amino acids long. The CDR3 DNA reads TGCGCCAGCAGCCAAGATCTAGCGGGAGGCCTAAACACCGGGGAGCTGTTTTTT. Amino acids: CASSQDLAGGLNTGELFF.

This clone occurred once. This chain uses TRBV27 with TRBJ2-1; D might be TRBD1 (6 bases). Trimming left V 3 bases short and J 6 bases short, with 6 bases between. Germline V CDR1 and CDR2: MNHEY, SMNVEV (reference sequence). The CDR3 loop spans 12 amino acids. The CDR3 region has the DNA TGTGCCAGCAGTTTCAGGGGCAATGAGCAGTTCTTC. This sequence encodes CASSFRGNEQFF.

The chain combines TRBV25-1 with TRBJ1-6, with D unresolved. From germline, CDR1 is MGHDK and CDR2 SYGVNS. The ends were cut back, 3 bases at V and 10 bases at J, with 7 bases in the middle. This CDR3 is 12 amino acids long. The CDR3, as DNA: TGTGCCAGCAGTGACGAGTACTCACCCCTCCACTTT. Its protein is CASSDEYSPLHF.

The chain is built from TRBV10-1 and TRBJ2-7; 10 nucleotides line up with TRBD2. The CDR3 has 14 residues. Germline values: CDR1 WNHNN, CDR2 SYGVQD (reference sequence). After removal of 1 base from V and 5 bases from J, the junction contained 2 bases not matched to a gene. CDR3 sequence reads: CASSELAGGNEQYF. The CDR3 DNA follows: TGCGCCAGCAGTGAGTTAGCGGGAGGCAACGAGCAGTACTTC.

The V call is TRBV4-1, the J call TRBJ1-1, with TRBD1 as a possible D gene (5 bases). V was cut by 1 base and J by 5 bases, with 14 bases left in between. Germline CDR1 reads MGHRA; CDR2 reads YSYEKL. The CDR3 has 15 amino acids. Here the CDR3 reads CASSQAQDQRTEAFF. CDR3 coding DNA: TGCGCCAGCAGCCAAGCACAGGATCAACGGACTGAAGCTTTCTTT.

The CDR3 DNA sequence: TGTGCCAGCAGTCCGCCTGGGGGCGGCGAGCAGTACTTC. Protein product: CASSPPGGGEQYF. The V gene is TRBV6-5, the J gene TRBJ2-7; the D gene is possibly TRBD1 (6 bases). In germline, CDR1 is MNHEY, CDR2 SVGAGI. CDR3 size: 13 residues. Trimming took off 5 bases at V and 6 bases at J, with 14 bases between the two ends.

The V gene is TRBV3-1 (or the pseudogene TRBV3-2), the J gene TRBJ1-3; TRBD1 agrees at 8 bases. The trim removed 0 bases at V and 0 bases at J, leaving 16 bases unmatched. The germline V gene has CDR1 LGHDT and CDR2 YNNKEL (reference sequence). The CDR3 length is 21 residues. The chain's CDR3 is CASSQDRTGLRRRGSGNTIYF. The DNA of the CDR3 is TGTGCCAGCAGCCAAGATCGGACAGGGCTAAGACGAAGAGGCTCTGGAAACACCATATATTTT.